The 26 T cell receptor beta chains below come from one sample, sequenced in a study of CD8+ T cells in alopecia areata. The sequencing template was cDNA reverse transcribed from extracted RNA. Some clones are missing from TCRdb's copy, which holds only in-frame ones; the method was immunoSEQ multiplex PCR. The sample lists 150,000 or so clones, roughly 50% occurring once. Sample: CD4+ T cells sorted from blood. Receptors were obtained from a human donor with alopecia areata.

A word on this clone: This specimen includes other DNA sequences encoding the same CDR3. This sequence joins TRBV5-1 and TRBJ2-5, with D possibly being TRBD2 (6 bases). Between the trimmed V and J ends, which lost 2 bases and 5 bases, there was a span of 10 bases. In germline, CDR1 is SGHRS, CDR2 YFSETQ. This CDR3 is built from 13 residues. CDR3 sequence reads: CASSLVGGETQYF. CDR3 coding DNA: TGCGCCAGCAGCTTAGTCGGAGGGGAGACCCAGTACTTC.

This clone has more than one count but fewer than ten. The J gene is TRBJ2-1, the V gene TRBV5-1; 12 nucleotides line up with TRBD2. Trimming took 4 bases from V and 5 from J; bases not matched to a gene: 10. Germline lookup yields CDR1 SGHRS and CDR2 YFSETQ. This CDR3 spans 17 amino acids. The CDR3: CASSHGLAGFGNNEQFF. Here the CDR3 DNA reads TGCGCCAGCAGCCATGGACTAGCGGGATTCGGAAACAATGAGCAGTTCTTC.

This rearrangement joins TRBV6-5 to TRBJ2-5, with 7 bases fitting TRBD1. The CDR3 has 14 residues. The germline V gene has CDR1 MNHEY and CDR2 SVGAGI. V dropped 6 bases and J dropped 4; count of bases not matched to a gene: 8. CDR3 sequence (DNA): TGTGCCAGCAGACGCGGACAGGTGGGAGAGACCCAGTACTTC. Its protein product is CASRRGQVGETQYF.

In its sample, this clone was seen once. V usage is TRBV5-1 and J usage is TRBJ1-1; 8 bases fit TRBD1. This CDR3 contains 15 residues. Looked up from germline, CDR1 is SGHRS and CDR2 is YFSETQ. Trimming at V came to 4 bases and at J to 6 bases, leaving 11 bases not matched to a gene. CDR3 DNA sequence: TGCGCCAGCAGCATCGACAGGGGAGGGTACTCTGAAGCTTTCTTT. Translated: CASSIDRGGYSEAFF.

As to this clone: One junction end does not reproduce the germline sequence, and a read error may be involved. This chain joins TRBV29-1 and TRBJ1-2; D unclear. The CDR3 has 13 residues. Germline CDR1 reads SQVTM; CDR2 reads ANQGSEA. In nucleotides, the CDR3 is TGCAGCGTTCAAGATGGGGATTTTCATGGCTACACCTTC. Encoded protein: CSVQDGDFHGYTF. Full variable domain (rest looked up from reference TRBV29-1 and TRBJ1-2): SAVISQKPSRDICQRGTSLTIQCQVDSQVTMMFWYRQQPGQSLTLIATANQGSEATYESGFVIDKFPISRPNLTFSTLTVSNMSPEDSSIYLCSVQDGDFHGYTFGSGTRLTVV.

This chain uses TRBV27 with TRBJ2-1, with D possibly being TRBD2 (6 bases). The germline V and J ends were trimmed by 0 bases and 1 base, with 19 bases remaining between them. CDR3 length: 19 amino acids. Germline loops: CDR1 MNHEY, CDR2 SMNVEV (reference sequence). The CDR3 DNA follows: TGTGCCAGCAGTTTATCGGCTTACCGGGACTCCCTATCCTACAATGAGCAGTTCTTC. Translating it yields CASSLSAYRDSLSYNEQFF.

The chain carries TRBV5-1 and TRBJ2-5, with 7 bases aligning to TRBD1. This CDR3 is 14 amino acids long. V dropped 4 bases and J dropped 2; count of bases not matched to a gene: 5. The germline gives CDR1 SGHRS, CDR2 YFSETQ. CDR3 nucleotide sequence: TGCGCCAGCAGCCGGCCGGGACAGCAAGAGACCCAGTACTTC. It translates to CASSRPGQQETQYF.

J is TRBJ2-3 and V is TRBV30; TRBD2 is a possible D gene (6 bases). V was cut by 3 bases and J by 4 bases, with 8 bases left in between. There are 12 residues in the CDR3. Germline lookup yields CDR1 GTSNPN and CDR2 SVGIG (reference sequence). CDR3 bases: TGTGCCTGGAGCGGGAGCGCAGATACGCAGTATTTT. Translating gives CAWSGSADTQYF.

The CDR3 DNA sequence: TGCGCCAGCAGCTTTGATCAGAGGTACACTGAAGCTTTCTTT. It yields the protein CASSFDQRYTEAFF. The chain is built from TRBV5-1 and TRBJ1-1; D is unresolved. V lost 2 bases and J lost 3, with 11 bases in between. CDR1 is SGHRS and CDR2 is YFSETQ in the germline V gene. This CDR3 is built from 14 residues.

This clone was seen only a few times. The rearrangement uses TRBV29-1 and TRBJ2-5; D may be TRBD1 (7 bases). Germline CDR1 reads SQVTM; CDR2 reads ANQGSEA. The CDR3 has 12 residues. V was pared by 7 bases and J by 2 bases, with 11 bases between. CDR3 in DNA: TGCAGCGGCGGGGACAGACAAGAGACCCAGTACTTC. It encodes CSGGDRQETQYF.

This chain's CDR3 is CASSLALQVDEETQYF. Written as DNA, the CDR3 is TGCGCCAGCAGCTTAGCTTTACAGGTCGACGAGGAGACCCAGTACTTC. The chain recombines TRBV5-1 with TRBJ2-5, with D maybe TRBD1 (5 bases). This CDR3 region has 16 residues. Germline CDR1 SGHRS, CDR2 YFSETQ. Trimming removed 2 bases at V and 5 bases at J, with 19 bases between.

The rearrangement links TRBV6-6 to TRBJ1-2; D unclear. CDR1 MNHNY and CDR2 SVGAGI come from the germline V gene (reference sequence). The CDR3 covers 12 residues. V lost 6 bases and J 6 bases, leaving 11 bases between the germline ends. Here the CDR3 reads CASSPTGNGYTF. CDR3 bases: TGTGCCAGCAGCCCCACGGGGAATGGCTACACCTTC.

The rearrangement uses TRBV2 and TRBJ2-6; D is possibly TRBD1 (6 bases). Looked up from germline, CDR1 is SNHLY and CDR2 is FYNNEI. The CDR3 totals 16 residues. V was clipped by 8 bases and J by 0 bases, with 14 bases between them. CDR3 protein: CASCRGTHSGANVLTF. For the CDR3, the DNA is TGTGCCAGCTGTAGGGGGACCCACTCTGGGGCCAACGTCCTGACTTTC.

This clone has just one count. V gene TRBV5-4 combines with J gene TRBJ2-7; possible D gene TRBD1, 5 bases. Trimming removed 4 bases at V and 1 base at J, with 15 bases between. The germline CDR1 and CDR2 sequences are SGHNT and YYREEE (reference sequence). This CDR3 contains 15 residues. For the CDR3, the DNA is TGTGCCAGCAGCCTCGGACAAGGCAGATCCTACGAGCAGTACTTC. Translation: CASSLGQGRSYEQYF.

This clone occurred a few times. V is TRBV28 and J is TRBJ2-7; 10 nucleotides line up with TRBD1. V was pared by 4 bases and J by 4 bases, with 4 bases of the junction left unmatched. The CDR3 spans 14 residues. CDR1 is MDHEN and CDR2 is SYDVKM in the germline V gene. The CDR3 DNA is TGTGCCAGCAGTTCGCCGGGACAGGGGTACGAGCAGTACTTC. It is translated as CASSSPGQGYEQYF. Supplemented by reference TRBV28 and TRBJ2-7, the full variable domain reads DVKVTQSSRYLVKRTGEKVFLECVQDMDHENMFWYRQDPGLGLRLIYFSYDVKMKEKGDIPEGYSVSREKKERFSLILESASTNQTSMYLCASSSPGQGYEQYFGPGTRLTVT.

The chain combines TRBV15 with TRBJ2-5; TRBD2 aligns across 8 bases. The germline CDR1 and CDR2 sequences are LNHNV and YYDKDF (reference sequence). The length of the CDR3 is 13 residues. The ends lost 7 bases at V and 1 base at J; junction bases unmatched: 2. The DNA for the CDR3 is TGTGCCACCACGAGCGGGGGCCAAGAGACCCAGTACTTC. This gives the protein CATTSGGQETQYF.

This clone was seen more than once but under ten times. The chain is built from TRBV28 and TRBJ1-1; D gene ambiguous. The germline gives CDR1 MDHEN, CDR2 SYDVKM. The CDR3 covers 14 residues. Trimming removed 8 bases from V and 3 bases from J, with 16 bases in between. This chain's CDR3 is CASGHIDRDTEAFF. CDR3 nucleotides: TGTGCCAGCGGGCATATCGACCGGGACACTGAAGCTTTCTTT.

The count of this clone is one. The chain employs TRBV30 and TRBJ2-1, with 8 bases aligning to TRBD1. This CDR3 has 11 residues. Germline loops: CDR1 GTSNPN, CDR2 SVGIG (reference sequence). With 8 bases clipped from V and 6 bases from J, the junction kept 3 bases outside the gene matches. As DNA, the CDR3 is TGTGCCGCAGACAGGGGCAATGAGCAGTTCTTC. It specifies CAADRGNEQFF. The full variable domain, completed using reference TRBV30 and TRBJ2-1, is SQTIHQWPATLVQPVGSPLSLECTVEGTSNPNLYWYRQAAGRGLQLLFYSVGIGQISSEVPQNLSASRPQDRQFILSSKKLLLSDSGFYLCAADRGNEQFFGPGTRLTVL.

V is TRBV29-1 and J is TRBJ2-3; the D call may be TRBD1 or TRBD2 (5 bases each). This CDR3 spans 14 amino acids. CDR1 SQVTM and CDR2 ANQGSEA come from the germline V gene. Deletions cut 7 bases from V and 0 bases from J, with 14 bases between. The CDR3 here is CSAPRGASTDTQYF. CDR3 bases: TGCAGCGCCCCCCGGGGCGCGAGCACAGATACGCAGTATTTT.

The chain is built from TRBV30 and TRBJ2-7; possibly TRBD2 for D (5 bases). Germline V gene lookup returns CDR1 GTSNPN and CDR2 SVGIG (reference sequence). V lost 6 bases to trimming and J lost 4 bases, with 31 bases between them. This CDR3 is 18 amino acids long. The CDR3, as DNA: TGTGCCTGCAAGCTCCGGTGGACGGACCCTGCGGGTGGATACGAGCAGTACTTC. Translated, it gives CACKLRWTDPAGGYEQYF.

The rearrangement links TRBV6-5 to TRBJ2-3, with a tentative D call TRBD1 (5 bases). CDR1 and CDR2 (germline): MNHEY, SVGAGI. The CDR3 is made up of 12 amino acids. V was trimmed by 2 bases and J by 8 bases, leaving 8 bases between them. CDR3 in amino acids: CASSYPQGTQYF. CDR3 nucleotides: TGTGCCAGCAGTTACCCCCAGGGTACGCAGTATTTT.

The chain couples TRBV19 to TRBJ2-6, with a possible D match to TRBD1 (5 bases). The CDR3 runs 15 residues. CDR1 is LNHDA, CDR2 SQIVND, per germline (reference sequence). The germline V and J ends were trimmed by 8 bases and 2 bases, with 13 bases remaining between them. The CDR3 region is CASYSLTAGANVLTF. The CDR3 DNA reads as TGTGCCAGTTATTCCCTGACAGCTGGGGCCAACGTCCTGACTTTC.

V and J are TRBV7-9 and TRBJ2-7, with 7 bases fitting TRBD1. Trimming took 5 bases from V and 0 from J; bases not matched to a gene: 4. The CDR3 spans 14 residues. CDR1 and CDR2 (germline): SEHNR, FQNEAQ (reference sequence). The CDR3 loop reads CASSPQGSSYEQYF. As DNA, the CDR3 is TGTGCCAGCAGCCCACAGGGGAGCTCCTACGAGCAGTACTTC.

In this sample, this clone turned up a few times. V usage is TRBV10-3 and J usage is TRBJ2-7, with unresolved D. There are 15 residues in the CDR3. Trimming shortened V by 0 bases and J by 2 bases, and 11 bases separated the two germline ends. Per the germline V gene, CDR1 is ENHRY and CDR2 is SYGVKD. The chain's CDR3 is CAISESNAQTYEQYF. Here the CDR3 DNA reads TGTGCCATCAGTGAGTCGAATGCACAAACCTACGAGCAGTACTTC.

This sequence joins TRBV7-3 and TRBJ1-2; D may be TRBD1 (5 bases). This CDR3 comprises 13 residues. Germline assignment: CDR1 SGHTA and CDR2 FQGTGA. V lost 4 bases and J 6 bases, leaving 12 bases between the germline ends. In DNA, the CDR3 is TGTGCCAGCAGCTCGGCGTCAGGGAATGGCTACACCTTC. Amino acids: CASSSASGNGYTF.

V and J are TRBV30 and TRBJ1-2; D possibly corresponds to TRBD1 (5 bases). The CDR3 spans 11 residues. Trimming left V 4 bases short and J 8 bases short, with 11 bases between. Germline CDR1 and CDR2: GTSNPN and SVGIG (reference sequence). DNA of the CDR3: TGTGCCTGGAATCGAGACAGCGGCTACACCTTC. Protein product: CAWNRDSGYTF. The full variable domain, its missing parts supplied by reference TRBV30 and TRBJ1-2, is SQTIHQWPATLVQPVGSPLSLECTVEGTSNPNLYWYRQAAGRGLQLLFYSVGIGQISSEVPQNLSASRPQDRQFILSSKKLLLSDSGFYLCAWNRDSGYTFGSGTRLTVV.